This T cell receptor (beta chain) is drawn from a study of T cells in tumors after PD-1 blockade. The wider study: A subset received ongoing vismodegib 150 mg daily alongside anti-PD-1 therapy. Peripheral blood samples averaged around 33,000 unique clonotypes and around 120,000 templates.

Trimming removed 6 bases at V and 5 bases at J, with 13 bases between. Germline assignment: CDR1 SNHLY and CDR2 FYNNEI. The CDR3 spans 13 residues. The study's findings and limits: Blood contained about 42% of the tumor's TCR clonotypes.

Profiling relied on immunoSEQ multiplex PCR, and the TCRdb table lists in-frame clones only, not all of them. The top ten clones hold 4% to 5% of a sample with under 75,000 clones, roughly 70% of them seen once. As concerns this clone: Its antigen is still unknown.

This chain joins TRBV2 and TRBJ2-5; no firm D call. The specimen was PBMCs, collected after anti-PD-1 treatment. The source is a human donor with basal cell carcinoma. CDR3 bases: TGTGCCAGCAGCGCCTCCGGGTATGAGACCCAGTACTTC. It yields the protein CASSASGYETQYF. Full variable domain (rest looked up from reference TRBV2 and TRBJ2-5): EPEVTQTPSHQVTQMGQEVILRCVPISNHLYFYWYRQILGQKVEFLVSFYNNEISEKSEIFDDQFSVERPDGSNFTLKIRSTKLEDSAMYFCASSASGYETQYFGPGTRLLVL.